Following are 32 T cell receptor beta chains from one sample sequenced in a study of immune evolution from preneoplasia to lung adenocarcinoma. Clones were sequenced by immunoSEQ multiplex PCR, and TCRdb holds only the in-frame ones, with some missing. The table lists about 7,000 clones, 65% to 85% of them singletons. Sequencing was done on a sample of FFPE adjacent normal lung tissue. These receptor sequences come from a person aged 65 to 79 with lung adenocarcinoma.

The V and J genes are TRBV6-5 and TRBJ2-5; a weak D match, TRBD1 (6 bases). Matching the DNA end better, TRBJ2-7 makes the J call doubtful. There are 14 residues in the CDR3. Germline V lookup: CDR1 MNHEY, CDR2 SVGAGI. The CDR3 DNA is TGTGCCAGCAGTCGCAGGACAGACTTCTACGAGCAGTACTTC. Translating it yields CASSRRTDFYEQYF.

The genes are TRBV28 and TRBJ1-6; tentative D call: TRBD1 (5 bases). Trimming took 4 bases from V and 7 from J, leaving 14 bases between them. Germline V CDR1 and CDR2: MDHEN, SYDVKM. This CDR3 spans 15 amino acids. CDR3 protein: CASSSAGNSNSPLHF. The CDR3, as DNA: TGTGCCAGCAGTTCCGCAGGGAATTCAAATTCACCCCTCCACTTT.

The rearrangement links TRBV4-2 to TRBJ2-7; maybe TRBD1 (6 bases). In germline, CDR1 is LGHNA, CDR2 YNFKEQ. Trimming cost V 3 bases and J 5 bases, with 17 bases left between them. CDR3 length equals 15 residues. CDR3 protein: CASSHETGRLDEQYF. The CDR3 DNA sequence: TGTGCCAGCAGCCACGAGACAGGAAGGCTGGACGAGCAGTACTTC.

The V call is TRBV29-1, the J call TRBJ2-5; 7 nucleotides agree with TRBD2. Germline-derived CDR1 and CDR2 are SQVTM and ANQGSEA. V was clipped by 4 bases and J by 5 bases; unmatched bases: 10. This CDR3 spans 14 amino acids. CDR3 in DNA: TGCAGCGTTGCAGGTTCTAGCGGATGGGAGACCCAGTACTTC. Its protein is CSVAGSSGWETQYF.

Here the CDR3 DNA reads TGTGCCAGCAGTCCTCGGTTGATGACAGATACGCAGTATTTT. Translated: CASSPRLMTDTQYF. This chain uses TRBV27 with TRBJ2-3; D is ambiguous. The germline V gene has CDR1 MNHEY and CDR2 SMNVEV (reference sequence). V shed 5 bases and J shed 3 bases, with 12 bases lying between them. The CDR3 covers 14 residues.

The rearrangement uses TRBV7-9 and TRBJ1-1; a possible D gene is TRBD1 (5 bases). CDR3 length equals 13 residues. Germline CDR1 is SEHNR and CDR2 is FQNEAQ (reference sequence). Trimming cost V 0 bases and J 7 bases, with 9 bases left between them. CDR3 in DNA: TGTGCCAGCAGCTTAGCGCGGCAGGGTGAAGCTTTCTTT. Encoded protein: CASSLARQGEAFF.

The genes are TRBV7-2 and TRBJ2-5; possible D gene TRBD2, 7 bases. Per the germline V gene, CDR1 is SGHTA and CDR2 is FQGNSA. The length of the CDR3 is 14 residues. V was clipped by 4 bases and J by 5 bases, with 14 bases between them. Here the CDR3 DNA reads TGTGCCAGCAGCTGGAGGGGGGGGCAGGAGACCCAGTACTTC. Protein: CASSWRGGQETQYF.

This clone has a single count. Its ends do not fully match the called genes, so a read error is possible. The CDR3 is CAWSVAGNDGYTF. The CDR3 DNA reads as TGTGCCTGGAGTGTCGCGGGTAACGATGGCTACACCTTC. The J gene is TRBJ1-2, the V gene TRBV30; the D is unclear. Per the germline V gene, CDR1 is GTSNPN and CDR2 is SVGIG (reference sequence). The CDR3 is 13 amino acids.

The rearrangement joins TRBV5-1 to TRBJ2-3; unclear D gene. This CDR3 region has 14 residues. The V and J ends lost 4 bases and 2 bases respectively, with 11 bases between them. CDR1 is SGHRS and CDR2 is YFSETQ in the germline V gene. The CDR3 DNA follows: TGCGCCAGCAGCCCGCCAGATCCCACAGATACGCAGTATTTT. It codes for CASSPPDPTDTQYF.

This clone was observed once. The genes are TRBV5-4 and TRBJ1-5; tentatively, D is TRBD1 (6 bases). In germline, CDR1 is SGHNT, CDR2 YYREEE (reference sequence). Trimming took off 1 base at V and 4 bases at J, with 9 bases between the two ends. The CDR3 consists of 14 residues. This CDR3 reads CASSLRGANQPQHF. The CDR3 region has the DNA TGTGCCAGCAGCTTGAGGGGGGCTAATCAGCCCCAGCATTTT. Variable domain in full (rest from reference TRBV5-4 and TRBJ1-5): ETGVTQSPTHLIKTRGQQVTLRCSSQSGHNTVSWYQQALGQGPQFIFQYYREEENGRGNFPPRFSGLQFPNYSSELNVNALELDDSALYLCASSLRGANQPQHFGDGTRLSIL.

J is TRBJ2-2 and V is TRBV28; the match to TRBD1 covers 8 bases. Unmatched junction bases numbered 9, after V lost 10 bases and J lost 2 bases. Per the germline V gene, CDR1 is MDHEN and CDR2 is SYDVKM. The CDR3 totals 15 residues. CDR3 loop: CATLPGTGNTGELFF. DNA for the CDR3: TGTGCCACCCTGCCCGGGACAGGTAACACCGGGGAGCTGTTTTTT.

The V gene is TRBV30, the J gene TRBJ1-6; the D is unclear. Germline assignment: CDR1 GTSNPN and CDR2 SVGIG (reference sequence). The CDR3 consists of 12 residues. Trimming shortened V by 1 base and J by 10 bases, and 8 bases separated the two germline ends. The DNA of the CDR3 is TGTGCCTGGAGTGAGGGTGGATCACCCCTCCACTTT. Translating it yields CAWSEGGSPLHF.

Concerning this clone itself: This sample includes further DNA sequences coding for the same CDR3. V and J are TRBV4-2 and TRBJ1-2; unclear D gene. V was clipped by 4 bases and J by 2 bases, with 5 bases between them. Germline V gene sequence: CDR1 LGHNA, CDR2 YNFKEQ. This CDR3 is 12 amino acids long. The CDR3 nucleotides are TGTGCCAGCAGCCGGGAAAACTATGGCTACACCTTC. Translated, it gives CASSRENYGYTF.

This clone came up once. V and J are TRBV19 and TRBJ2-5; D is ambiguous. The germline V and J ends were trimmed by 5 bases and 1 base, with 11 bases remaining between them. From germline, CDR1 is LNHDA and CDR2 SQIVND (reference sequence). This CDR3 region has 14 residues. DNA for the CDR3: TGTGCCAGTAGTCGGCAAGGCCGCCAAGAGACCCAGTACTTC. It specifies CASSRQGRQETQYF.

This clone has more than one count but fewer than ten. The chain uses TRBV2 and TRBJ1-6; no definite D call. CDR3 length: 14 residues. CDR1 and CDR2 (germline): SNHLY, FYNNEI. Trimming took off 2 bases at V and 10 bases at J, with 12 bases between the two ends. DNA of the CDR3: TGTGCCAGCAGTGAAACGGAGGGTTCCTCACCCCTCCACTTT. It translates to CASSETEGSSPLHF.

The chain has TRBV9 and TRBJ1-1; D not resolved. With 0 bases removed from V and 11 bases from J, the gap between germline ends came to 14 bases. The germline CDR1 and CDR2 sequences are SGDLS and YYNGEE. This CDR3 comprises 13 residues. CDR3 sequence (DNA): TGTGCCAGCAGCGTAGTGGAAGGAACTGGGGCTTTCTTT. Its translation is CASSVVEGTGAFF. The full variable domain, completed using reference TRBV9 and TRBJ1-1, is DSGVTQTPKHLITATGQRVTLRCSPRSGDLSVYWYQQSLDQGLQFLIQYYNGEERAKGNILERFSAQQFPDLHSELNLSSLELGDSALYFCASSVVEGTGAFFGQGTRLTVV.

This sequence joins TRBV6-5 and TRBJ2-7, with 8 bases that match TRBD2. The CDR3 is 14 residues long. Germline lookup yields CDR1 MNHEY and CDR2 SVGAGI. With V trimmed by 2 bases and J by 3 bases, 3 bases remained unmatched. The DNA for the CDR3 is TGTGCCAGCAGTTACCGGCGGGGGGACTACGAGCAGTACTTC. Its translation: CASSYRRGDYEQYF.

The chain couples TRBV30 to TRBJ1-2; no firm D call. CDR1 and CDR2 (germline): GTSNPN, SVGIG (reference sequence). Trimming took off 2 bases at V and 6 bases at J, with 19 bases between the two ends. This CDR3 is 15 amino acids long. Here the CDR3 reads CAWSIPISGADGYTF. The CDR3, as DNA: TGTGCCTGGAGTATACCCATCTCGGGCGCCGATGGCTACACCTTC.

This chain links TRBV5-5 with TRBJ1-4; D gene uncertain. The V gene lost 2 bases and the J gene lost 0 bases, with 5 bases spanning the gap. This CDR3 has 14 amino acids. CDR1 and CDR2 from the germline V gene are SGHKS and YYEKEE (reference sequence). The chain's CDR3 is CASSLHPTNEKLFF. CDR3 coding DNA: TGTGCCAGCAGCTTACATCCAACTAATGAAAAACTGTTTTTT.

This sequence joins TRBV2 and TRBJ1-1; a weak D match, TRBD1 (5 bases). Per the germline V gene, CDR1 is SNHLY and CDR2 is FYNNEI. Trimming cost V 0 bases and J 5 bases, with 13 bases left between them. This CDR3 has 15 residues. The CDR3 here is CASSEAGRGMTEAFF. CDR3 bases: TGTGCCAGCAGTGAAGCCGGACGGGGGATGACTGAAGCTTTCTTT.

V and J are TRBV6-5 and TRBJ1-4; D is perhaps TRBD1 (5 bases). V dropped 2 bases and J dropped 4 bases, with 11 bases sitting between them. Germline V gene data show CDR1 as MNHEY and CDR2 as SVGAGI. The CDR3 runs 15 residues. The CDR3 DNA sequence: TGTGCCAGCAGTTACGCAGGGCGAGGTAATGAAAAACTGTTTTTT. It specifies CASSYAGRGNEKLFF.

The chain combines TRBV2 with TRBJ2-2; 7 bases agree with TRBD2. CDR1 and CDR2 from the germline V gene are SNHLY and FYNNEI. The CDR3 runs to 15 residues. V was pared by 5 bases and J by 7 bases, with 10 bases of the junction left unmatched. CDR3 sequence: CASSREGRSGGELFF. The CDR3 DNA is TGTGCCAGCAGTAGGGAGGGGAGGAGTGGCGGGGAGCTGTTTTTT.

The CDR3 region has the DNA TGTGCCTGGAGTGTGCCAGGGACCAAAAACATTCAGTACTTC. This gives the protein CAWSVPGTKNIQYF. The chain is built from TRBV30 and TRBJ2-4, with D perhaps matching TRBD1 (5 bases). CDR3 length equals 14 residues. Germline lookup yields CDR1 GTSNPN and CDR2 SVGIG (reference sequence). V was shortened by 0 bases and J by 2 bases, with 8 bases between the two germline ends.

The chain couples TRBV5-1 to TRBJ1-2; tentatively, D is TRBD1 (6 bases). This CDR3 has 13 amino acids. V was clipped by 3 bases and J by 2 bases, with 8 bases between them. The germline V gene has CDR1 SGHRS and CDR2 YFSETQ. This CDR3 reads CASSYTGNYGYTF. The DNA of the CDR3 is TGCGCCAGCAGCTATACAGGGAACTATGGCTACACCTTC.

CDR3 DNA: TGTGCCAGCTCACCACGGGACAGGGGGCCCCTAGATAATTCACCCCTCCACTTT. Its translation is CASSPRDRGPLDNSPLHF. The chain joins TRBV18 to TRBJ1-6, with TRBD1 matching 12 bases. The CDR3 totals 18 residues. With 1 base clipped from V and 5 bases from J, the junction kept 6 bases outside the gene matches. Per germline, CDR1 KGHSH and CDR2 LQKENI.

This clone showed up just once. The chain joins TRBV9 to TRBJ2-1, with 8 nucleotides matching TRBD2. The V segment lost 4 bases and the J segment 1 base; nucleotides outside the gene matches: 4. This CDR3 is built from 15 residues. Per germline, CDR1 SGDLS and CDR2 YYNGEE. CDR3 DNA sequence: TGTGCCAGCAGCTCAGCGGGAGATTCCTACAATGAGCAGTTCTTC. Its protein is CASSSAGDSYNEQFF.

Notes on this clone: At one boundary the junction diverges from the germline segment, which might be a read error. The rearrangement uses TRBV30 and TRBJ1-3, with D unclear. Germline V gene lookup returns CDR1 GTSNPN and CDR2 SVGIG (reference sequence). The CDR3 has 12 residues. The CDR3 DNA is TGTGCCTGGAGTGTATCTGGGAACACCATATATTTT. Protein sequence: CAWSVSGNTIYF. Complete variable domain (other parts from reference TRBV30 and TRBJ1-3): SQTIHQWPATLVQPVGSPLSLECTVEGTSNPNLYWYRQAAGRGLQLLFYSVGIGQISSEVPQNLSASRPQDRQFILSSKKLLLSDSGFYLCAWSVSGNTIYFGEGSWLTVV.

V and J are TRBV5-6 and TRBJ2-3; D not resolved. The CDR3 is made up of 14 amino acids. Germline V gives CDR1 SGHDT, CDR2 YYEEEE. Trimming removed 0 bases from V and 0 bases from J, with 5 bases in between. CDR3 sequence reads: CASSLDPSTDTQYF. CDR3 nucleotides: TGTGCCAGCAGCTTGGACCCCAGCACAGATACGCAGTATTTT.

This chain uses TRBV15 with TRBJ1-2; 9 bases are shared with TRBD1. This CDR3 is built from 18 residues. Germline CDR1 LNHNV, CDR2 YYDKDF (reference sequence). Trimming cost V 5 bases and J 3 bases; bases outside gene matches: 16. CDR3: CATSASLSTGGRYYGYTF. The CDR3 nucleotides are TGTGCCACCAGCGCTTCATTATCCACAGGGGGCAGATACTATGGCTACACCTTC.

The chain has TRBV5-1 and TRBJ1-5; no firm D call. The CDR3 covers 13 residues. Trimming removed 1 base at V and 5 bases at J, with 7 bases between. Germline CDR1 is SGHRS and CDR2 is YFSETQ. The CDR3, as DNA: TGCGCCAGCAGCTTGAGATGGGATCAGCCCCAGCATTTT. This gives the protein CASSLRWDQPQHF.

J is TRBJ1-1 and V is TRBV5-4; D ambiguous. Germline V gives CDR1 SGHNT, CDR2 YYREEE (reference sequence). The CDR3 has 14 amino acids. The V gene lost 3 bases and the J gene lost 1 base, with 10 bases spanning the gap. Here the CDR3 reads CASSYKAQNTEAFF. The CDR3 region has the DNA TGTGCCAGCAGCTATAAGGCACAGAACACTGAAGCTTTCTTT. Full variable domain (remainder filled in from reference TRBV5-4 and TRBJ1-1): ETGVTQSPTHLIKTRGQQVTLRCSSQSGHNTVSWYQQALGQGPQFIFQYYREEENGRGNFPPRFSGLQFPNYSSELNVNALELDDSALYLCASSYKAQNTEAFFGQGTRLTVV.

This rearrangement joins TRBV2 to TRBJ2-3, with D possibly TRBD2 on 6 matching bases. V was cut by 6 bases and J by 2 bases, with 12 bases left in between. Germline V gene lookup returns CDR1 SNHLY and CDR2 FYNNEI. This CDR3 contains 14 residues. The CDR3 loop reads CASRGGLNTDTQYF. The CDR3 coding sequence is TGTGCCAGCAGAGGCGGACTAAACACAGATACGCAGTATTTT.